The 32 T cell receptor beta chains reported below all come from one sample, sequenced in a study of cytomegalovirus exposure and HLA in healthy donors. Primers included in the PCR were 60 Vbeta and 13 Jbeta primers. Method: immunoSEQ multiplex PCR; TCRdb's copy keeps in-frame clones and lacks some. This repertoire shows fewer than 65,000 clones, roughly 86% found once; its top ten account for less than 1.5%. Sequencing was carried out using PBMCs. The receptors come from a man between 18 and 35 years old in good health and CMV-seronegative.

The rearrangement links TRBV28 to TRBJ1-2, with D unclear. The germline V gene has CDR1 MDHEN and CDR2 SYDVKM. This CDR3 region has 13 residues. Trimming took off 6 bases at V and 8 bases at J, with 16 bases between the two ends. The CDR3 spells CASSLTSPVGYTF. DNA of the CDR3: TGTGCCAGCAGCTTGACATCCCCGGTGGGCTACACCTTC.

The V gene is TRBV11-2, the J gene TRBJ1-6; D is perhaps TRBD1 (5 bases). Per the germline V gene, CDR1 is SGHAT and CDR2 is FQNNGV. CDR3 length: 15 residues. V lost 1 base to trimming and J lost 6 bases, with 10 bases between them. The CDR3 DNA reads as TGTGCCAGCAGCTTAGGACCAGGGATTAATTCACCCCTCCACTTT. It yields the protein CASSLGPGINSPLHF.

The CDR3 region is CSAIPLPGGAEQYF. The CDR3 DNA follows: TGCAGCGCCATCCCCCTCCCGGGTGGGGCTGAGCAGTACTTC. The genes are TRBV29-1 and TRBJ2-7, with a weak D call TRBD1 (5 bases). Trimming left V 7 bases short and J 7 bases short, with 23 bases between. There are 14 residues in the CDR3. The germline V gene encodes CDR1 SQVTM and CDR2 ANQGSEA.

V gene TRBV7-2 combines with J gene TRBJ1-1; 7 bases agree with TRBD1. Germline lookup yields CDR1 SGHTA and CDR2 FQGNSA. V lost 0 bases to trimming and J lost 0 bases; unmatched junction nucleotides: 13. CDR3 size: 19 residues. CDR3 amino acids: CASSLALYQTGTMNTEAFF. DNA for the CDR3: TGTGCCAGCAGCTTAGCCCTTTATCAGACAGGGACCATGAACACTGAAGCTTTCTTT.

V usage is TRBV10-3 and J usage is TRBJ1-1, with 11 bases that match TRBD1. Germline trimming cut 6 bases from V and 3 bases from J; bases unmatched to any gene: 6. The CDR3 consists of 15 residues. Germline values: CDR1 ENHRY, CDR2 SYGVKD. The CDR3 sequence: CAISLGQGAYTEAFF. Written as DNA, the CDR3 is TGTGCCATCAGCTTAGGACAGGGGGCGTACACTGAAGCTTTCTTT.

This clone was detected only a few times. The V call is TRBV9, the J call TRBJ2-5; no definite D call. The J call may be incorrect, as the DNA end agrees better with TRBJ2-7. This CDR3 has 14 residues. Germline V CDR1 and CDR2: SGDLS, YYNGEE. CDR3 region: CASSVDPGFYEQYF. CDR3 nucleotides: TGTGCCAGCAGCGTAGATCCAGGATTCTACGAGCAGTACTTC.

The chain recombines TRBV11-2 with TRBJ2-7, with 7 bases lining up with TRBD1. The CDR3 extends over 15 amino acids. Per the germline V gene, CDR1 is SGHAT and CDR2 is FQNNGV. V was pared by 1 base and J by 2 bases, with 5 bases of the junction left unmatched. Here the CDR3 reads CASSLAGTATYEQYF. Written as DNA, the CDR3 is TGTGCCAGCAGCTTAGCCGGGACAGCAACCTACGAGCAGTACTTC.

The CDR3 bases are TGTGCCAGCCTAGGGAAGGCGGACAGGGGACATGAGCAGTTCTTC. It codes for CASLGKADRGHEQFF. The chain links TRBV9 to TRBJ2-1; 9 nucleotides align to TRBD1. J was trimmed by 8 bases and V by 7 bases; bases with no gene match: 13. Germline-derived CDR1 and CDR2 are SGDLS and YYNGEE. The CDR3 contains 15 residues.

The chain employs TRBV7-9 and TRBJ1-1; D not certain. Germline lookup yields CDR1 SEHNR and CDR2 FQNEAQ (reference sequence). The ends were cut back, 7 bases at V and 0 bases at J, with 9 bases in the middle. This CDR3 has 13 residues. The CDR3 here is CASTTGMNTEAFF. CDR3 coding DNA: TGTGCCAGCACCACGGGGATGAACACTGAAGCTTTCTTT.

This chain joins TRBV27 and TRBJ1-1; D ambiguous. This CDR3 region has 13 residues. CDR1 and CDR2 from the germline V gene are MNHEY and SMNVEV (reference sequence). Between the trimmed V and J ends, which lost 5 bases and 7 bases, there was a span of 14 bases. The CDR3 region is CASSPRGLLEAFF. DNA of the CDR3: TGTGCCAGCAGTCCCCGAGGCCTACTTGAAGCTTTCTTT.

The rearrangement links TRBV10-2 to TRBJ1-5; D remains ambiguous. V gave up 2 bases and J gave up 5 bases, with 16 bases separating them. Germline-derived CDR1 and CDR2 are WSHSY and SAAADI. This CDR3 spans 16 amino acids. The DNA of the CDR3 is TGCGCCAGCAGTGAGGGCGGGTCCCCCGGGGATCAGCCCCAGCATTTT. Translated, it gives CASSEGGSPGDQPQHF.

This clone was seen only once. The J gene is TRBJ1-5, the V gene TRBV18, with D possibly being TRBD1 (6 bases). This CDR3 has 15 amino acids. Between the trimmed V and J ends, which lost 2 bases and 0 bases, there was a span of 8 bases. CDR1 KGHSH and CDR2 LQKENI come from the germline V gene. CDR3 bases: TGTGCCAGCTCACCAGGACAGTATAGCAATCAGCCCCAGCATTTT. Its translation is CASSPGQYSNQPQHF.

V usage is TRBV10-3 and J usage is TRBJ2-1, with a weak D call TRBD2 (6 bases). Germline values: CDR1 ENHRY, CDR2 SYGVKD. This CDR3 comprises 15 residues. V was clipped by 3 bases and J by 8 bases, with 17 bases between them. The CDR3 DNA follows: TGTGCCATCAGTGAAGGAGGGGTCCTGGCAGATGAGCAGTTCTTC. Translating it yields CAISEGGVLADEQFF.

The rearrangement uses TRBV28 and TRBJ2-1; tentatively, D is TRBD2 (5 bases). V lost 2 bases and J lost 12, with 17 bases in between. CDR1 and CDR2 (germline): MDHEN, SYDVKM. The CDR3 has 14 residues. This chain's CDR3 is CASSLGLSGLGQFF. The CDR3 DNA reads as TGTGCCAGCAGTTTAGGGTTGAGCGGACTGGGGCAGTTCTTC.

V usage is TRBV7-9 and J usage is TRBJ1-1; unclear D gene. Germline assignment: CDR1 SEHNR and CDR2 FQNEAQ (reference sequence). Trimming removed 6 bases from V and 1 base from J, with 15 bases in between. The CDR3 runs 15 residues. The CDR3 spells CASRSGVGKNTEAFF. CDR3 coding DNA: TGTGCCAGCAGATCCGGGGTGGGGAAGAACACTGAAGCTTTCTTT.

This chain links TRBV7-8 with TRBJ1-6, with TRBD1 matching over 9 bases. V trimming: 0 bases; J trimming: 10 bases; junction bases outside the gene matches: 4. The CDR3 contains 15 residues. CDR1 and CDR2 (germline): SGHVS, FQNEAQ. CDR3 sequence: CASSLAQGAGSPLHF. CDR3 DNA: TGTGCCAGCAGCTTAGCACAGGGGGCAGGGTCACCCCTCCACTTT.

The J gene is TRBJ2-7, the V gene TRBV6-1; D unresolved. This CDR3 comprises 10 residues. V was shortened by 2 bases and J by 6 bases, with 2 bases between the two germline ends. CDR1 and CDR2 from the germline V gene are MNHNS and SASEGT. The CDR3 loop is CASSEREQYF. The DNA for the CDR3 is TGTGCCAGCAGTGAACGCGAGCAGTACTTC.

This rearrangement joins TRBV4-1 to TRBJ1-1, with TRBD1 identical over 7 bases. Germline trimming cut 1 base from V and 1 base from J; bases unmatched to any gene: 6. This CDR3 has 16 amino acids. Germline values: CDR1 MGHRA, CDR2 YSYEKL. This chain's CDR3 is CASSQVTGQRNTEAFF. The CDR3 nucleotides read TGCGCCAGCAGCCAAGTTACGGGACAGAGGAACACTGAAGCTTTCTTT.

The rearrangement joins TRBV6-1 to TRBJ1-4; possibly TRBD1 for D (6 bases). The germline V gene has CDR1 MNHNS and CDR2 SASEGT. This CDR3 region has 14 residues. V lost 5 bases, J lost 5 bases, and 12 bases lay in between. The CDR3 spells CASSPDSLNEKLFF. In nucleotides, the CDR3 is TGTGCCAGCAGTCCGGACAGCTTGAATGAAAAACTGTTTTTT.

The chain links TRBV5-1 to TRBJ1-1, with D possibly being TRBD1 (5 bases). The germline V gene has CDR1 SGHRS and CDR2 YFSETQ. This CDR3 has 14 residues. V lost 2 bases to trimming and J lost 1 base, with 9 bases between them. The CDR3 sequence is CASSFAQGNTEAFF. CDR3 in DNA: TGCGCCAGCAGCTTTGCTCAGGGGAACACTGAAGCTTTCTTT.

The chain links TRBV21-1 to TRBJ1-4; the table assigns TRBD1, which was not confirmed against the DNA. TRBV21-1 is recorded as a pseudogene. There are 15 residues in the CDR3. The CDR3 is CASSRGGGDNEKLFF. The CDR3 region has the DNA TGTGCCAGCAGCCGAGGGGGCGGAGATAATGAAAAACTGTTTTTT.

The V and J genes are TRBV2 and TRBJ1-2; TRBD1 matches 7 bases. This CDR3 comprises 14 residues. V trimming: 2 bases; J trimming: 5 bases; junction bases outside the gene matches: 5. Germline V gene lookup returns CDR1 SNHLY and CDR2 FYNNEI. CDR3 loop: CASSETGQRYGYTF. CDR3 DNA sequence: TGTGCCAGCAGTGAAACGGGACAGCGATATGGCTACACCTTC. The entire variable domain, with the rest obtained from reference TRBV2 and TRBJ1-2, is as follows: EPEVTQTPSHQVTQMGQEVILRCVPISNHLYFYWYRQILGQKVEFLVSFYNNEISEKSEIFDDQFSVERPDGSNFTLKIRSTKLEDSAMYFCASSETGQRYGYTFGSGTRLTVV.

The chain has TRBV4-1 and TRBJ1-3; 7 bases align to TRBD1. With V trimmed by 4 bases and J by 0 bases, 3 bases remained unmatched. CDR1 is MGHRA and CDR2 is YSYEKL in the germline V gene. This CDR3 spans 15 amino acids. CDR3 residues: CASSLGQNSGNTIYF. The CDR3 DNA sequence: TGCGCCAGCAGCCTGGGACAGAACTCTGGAAACACCATATATTTT.

The chain is built from TRBV7-2 and TRBJ1-5; D is unclear. CDR3 length: 14 amino acids. The V gene's germline CDR1 is SGHTA and CDR2 FQGNSA. The germline V and J ends were trimmed by 2 bases and 2 bases, with 7 bases remaining between them. CDR3 amino acids: CASSLRTGNQPQHF. CDR3 sequence (DNA): TGTGCCAGCAGCTTACGAACAGGCAATCAGCCCCAGCATTTT.

The chain carries TRBV15 and TRBJ1-5, with D perhaps matching TRBD1 (6 bases). CDR1 and CDR2 from the germline V gene are LNHNV and YYDKDF (reference sequence). The CDR3 spans 13 residues. Between the trimmed V and J ends, which lost 1 base and 6 bases, there was a span of 7 bases. Here the CDR3 reads CATSRGQVQPQHF. The CDR3 DNA sequence: TGTGCCACCAGCAGAGGACAGGTTCAGCCCCAGCATTTT.

This clone is a singleton in its sample. The chain combines TRBV7-3 with TRBJ2-5; D might be TRBD1 (6 bases). V lost 5 bases, J lost 0 bases, and 10 bases lay in between. The germline V gene has CDR1 SGHTA and CDR2 FQGTGA. The CDR3 contains 14 residues. CDR3 residues: CASSPQGNQETQYF. The CDR3 DNA reads as TGTGCCAGCAGCCCACAGGGAAACCAAGAGACCCAGTACTTC.

This sequence joins TRBV28 and TRBJ1-1, with no clear D. Germline-derived CDR1 and CDR2 are MDHEN and SYDVKM. The V and J ends lost 2 bases and 4 bases respectively, with 8 bases between them. The CDR3 loop spans 13 amino acids. The DNA of the CDR3 is TGTGCCAGCAGTTTAAGAAGCGGCACTGAAGCTTTCTTT. Its protein product is CASSLRSGTEAFF.

The V and J genes are TRBV29-1 and TRBJ1-2; no clear D. Germline CDR1 is SQVTM and CDR2 is ANQGSEA. The CDR3 extends over 12 amino acids. The V and J ends lost 1 base and 4 bases respectively, with 7 bases between them. CDR3: CSVEASVYGYTF. The DNA of the CDR3 is TGCAGCGTTGAAGCCAGTGTCTATGGCTACACCTTC.

V and J are TRBV29-1 and TRBJ2-7, with TRBD1 matching 7 bases. The CDR3 covers 12 residues. V shed 4 bases, J shed 3 bases, and the junction held 3 bases outside the gene matches. The germline V gene has CDR1 SQVTM and CDR2 ANQGSEA. In DNA form, the CDR3 reads TGCAGCGTTGTGGGGGACAGCTACGAGCAGTACGTC. It encodes CSVVGDSYEQYV.

The V call is TRBV18, the J call TRBJ1-1, with D hard to call. Between the trimmed V and J ends, which lost 6 bases and 4 bases, there was a span of 12 bases. The CDR3 is 13 amino acids. The V gene's germline CDR1 is KGHSH and CDR2 LQKENI. The CDR3 region is CASSSPAGTEAFF. The CDR3 nucleotides read TGTGCCAGCTCCTCCCCAGCGGGCACTGAAGCTTTCTTT. Filled out from reference TRBV18 and TRBJ1-1, the complete variable domain reads NAGVMQNPRHLVRRRGQEARLRCSPMKGHSHVYWYRQLPEEGLKFMVYLQKENIIDESGMPKERFSAEFPKEGPSILRIQQVVRGDSAAYFCASSSPAGTEAFFGQGTRLTVV.

The rearrangement uses TRBV7-2 and TRBJ2-1; D uncertain. Trimming removed 5 bases from V and 5 bases from J, with 16 bases in between. The CDR3 is 15 residues long. CDR1 is SGHTA and CDR2 is FQGNSA in the germline V gene. This chain's CDR3 is CASSPHVFQNNEQFF. In DNA form, the CDR3 reads TGTGCCAGCAGCCCCCATGTCTTCCAGAACAATGAGCAGTTCTTC.

This chain joins TRBV30 and TRBJ1-6; D may be TRBD1 (6 bases). CDR1 GTSNPN and CDR2 SVGIG come from the germline V gene (reference sequence). Deletions cut 5 bases from V and 10 bases from J, with 15 bases between. The CDR3 loop spans 13 amino acids. The CDR3 nucleotides are TGTGCCTGGGCGGGGGCTCGAGGGTCACCCCTCCACTTT. It translates to CAWAGARGSPLHF.